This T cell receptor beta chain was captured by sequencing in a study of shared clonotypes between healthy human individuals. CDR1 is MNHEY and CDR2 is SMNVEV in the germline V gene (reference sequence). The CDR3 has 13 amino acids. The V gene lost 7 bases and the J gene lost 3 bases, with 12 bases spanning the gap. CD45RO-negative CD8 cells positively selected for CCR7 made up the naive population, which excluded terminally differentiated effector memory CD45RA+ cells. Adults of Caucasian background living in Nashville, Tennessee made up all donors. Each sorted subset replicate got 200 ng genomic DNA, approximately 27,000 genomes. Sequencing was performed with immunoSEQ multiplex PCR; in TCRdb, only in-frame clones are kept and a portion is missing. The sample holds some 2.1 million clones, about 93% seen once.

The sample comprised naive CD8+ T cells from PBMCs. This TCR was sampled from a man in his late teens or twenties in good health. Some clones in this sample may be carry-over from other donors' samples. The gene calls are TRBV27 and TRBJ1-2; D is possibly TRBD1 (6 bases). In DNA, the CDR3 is TGTGCCAGCACTTCTAGGGGGGACTATGGCTACACCTTC. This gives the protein CASTSRGDYGYTF.